One and the same sample provided the 11 T cell receptor beta chains below, sequenced in a study of cytomegalovirus exposure and HLA in healthy donors. Only in-frame clones appear in the TCRdb table, and some are missing; sequencing was by immunoSEQ multiplex PCR. Of a few hundred thousand clones listed, around four fifths are singletons. Sequenced material: PBMCs. The receptors were sampled from a woman aged 25 to 39 in good health and CMV-seropositive.

The V and J genes are TRBV29-1 and TRBJ2-4; TRBD2 matches at 10 bases. The ends lost 4 bases at V and 8 bases at J; junction bases unmatched: 5. CDR3 length equals 13 residues. The germline V gene encodes CDR1 SQVTM and CDR2 ANQGSEA. CDR3 residues: CSVVQRGGDIQYF. Written as DNA, the CDR3 is TGCAGCGTTGTCCAGCGGGGGGGGGACATTCAGTACTTC.

The V and J genes are TRBV5-1 and TRBJ2-2, with D possibly being TRBD2 (5 bases). The CDR3 is 11 amino acids. Germline V gene data show CDR1 as SGHRS and CDR2 as YFSETQ. V lost 2 bases and J lost 14, with 10 bases in between. The CDR3 region has the DNA TGCGCCAGCAGCTTCGCCGGGGTCCTGTTTTTT. Protein: CASSFAGVLFF.

This sequence joins TRBV18 and TRBJ2-1, with 8 bases identical to TRBD1. With 4 bases clipped from V and 4 bases from J, the junction kept 9 bases outside the gene matches. The CDR3 consists of 16 residues. CDR1 and CDR2 from the germline V gene are KGHSH and LQKENI. CDR3 sequence (DNA): TGTGCCAGCTCACTTGCACAGGGGGTTCGTTACAATGAGCAGTTCTTC. It codes for CASSLAQGVRYNEQFF.

This sequence joins TRBV6-1 and TRBJ2-3; D is perhaps TRBD1 (5 bases). Germline CDR1 MNHNS, CDR2 SASEGT. This CDR3 spans 14 amino acids. With 6 bases removed from V and 0 bases from J, the gap between germline ends came to 10 bases. CDR3 region: CASRDGQSTDTQYF. Written as DNA, the CDR3 is TGTGCCAGCAGGGACGGACAAAGCACAGATACGCAGTATTTT.

By its share, this clone is medium-sized. V usage is TRBV6-1 and J usage is TRBJ2-2, with TRBD2 as a possible D gene (5 bases). Germline loops: CDR1 MNHNS, CDR2 SASEGT. This CDR3 contains 15 residues. V lost 2 bases and J lost 1, with 8 bases in between. CDR3 nucleotides: TGTGCCAGCAGTGAATACAGCGGGAACACCGGGGAGCTGTTTTTT. Residues: CASSEYSGNTGELFF.

V is TRBV5-4 and J is TRBJ2-5, with D possibly TRBD2 on 5 matching bases. V gave up 0 bases and J gave up 5 bases, with 17 bases separating them. Germline V gene lookup returns CDR1 SGHNT and CDR2 YYREEE (reference sequence). CDR3 length: 16 amino acids. In DNA form, the CDR3 reads TGTGCCAGCAGCTTGGGTACTAGGACTCCCGGGGAGACCCAGTACTTC. Translation: CASSLGTRTPGETQYF.

The rearrangement uses TRBV6-5 and TRBJ2-7; perhaps TRBD1 as D (5 bases). This CDR3 has 15 amino acids. The germline CDR1 and CDR2 sequences are MNHEY and SVGAGI. Trimming removed 0 bases from V and 9 bases from J, with 18 bases in between. Written as DNA, the CDR3 is TGTGCCAGCAGTTACTCGGTAGGGGCACCCTCGGGGCAGTACTTC. It is translated as CASSYSVGAPSGQYF.

This rearrangement joins TRBV29-1 to TRBJ2-1, with a possible D match to TRBD2 (6 bases). CDR3 length equals 14 residues. The V end was cut by 5 bases, the J end by 2 bases, with 13 bases between. Germline V gives CDR1 SQVTM, CDR2 ANQGSEA. The CDR3 bases are TGCAGCGTTACCCCCCGCGGGGCCTACAATGAGCAGTTCTTC. Translating it yields CSVTPRGAYNEQFF.

The genes are TRBV29-1 and TRBJ2-1; D remains ambiguous. From germline, CDR1 is SQVTM and CDR2 ANQGSEA. The CDR3 has 14 amino acids. The CDR3 DNA reads TGCAGTACCTTCGAGGAGCCTGCCTACAATGAGCAGTTCTTC. Translating gives CSTFEEPAYNEQFF.

The V gene is TRBV5-1, the J gene TRBJ1-2; D is possibly TRBD1 (5 bases). The V and J ends lost 2 bases and 3 bases respectively, with 11 bases between them. The CDR3 covers 14 residues. Germline V gene data show CDR1 as SGHRS and CDR2 as YFSETQ. CDR3 region: CASSFEGSDYGYTF. DNA of the CDR3: TGCGCCAGCAGCTTCGAGGGGTCGGACTATGGCTACACCTTC. Full variable domain (outside the CDR3, taken from reference TRBV5-1 and TRBJ1-2): KAGVTQTPRYLIKTRGQQVTLSCSPISGHRSVSWYQQTPGQGLQFLFEYFSETQRNKGNFPGRFSGRQFSNSRSEMNVSTLELGDSALYLCASSFEGSDYGYTFGSGTRLTVV.

This chain links TRBV19 with TRBJ2-7, with TRBD1 matching 7 bases. Germline V gene data show CDR1 as LNHDA and CDR2 as SQIVND (reference sequence). The CDR3 has 14 amino acids. The ends lost 4 bases at V and 3 bases at J; junction bases unmatched: 6. The CDR3 nucleotides are TGTGCCAGTAGTAAAAAGACAGGGCACTACGAGCAGTACTTC. It is translated as CASSKKTGHYEQYF.